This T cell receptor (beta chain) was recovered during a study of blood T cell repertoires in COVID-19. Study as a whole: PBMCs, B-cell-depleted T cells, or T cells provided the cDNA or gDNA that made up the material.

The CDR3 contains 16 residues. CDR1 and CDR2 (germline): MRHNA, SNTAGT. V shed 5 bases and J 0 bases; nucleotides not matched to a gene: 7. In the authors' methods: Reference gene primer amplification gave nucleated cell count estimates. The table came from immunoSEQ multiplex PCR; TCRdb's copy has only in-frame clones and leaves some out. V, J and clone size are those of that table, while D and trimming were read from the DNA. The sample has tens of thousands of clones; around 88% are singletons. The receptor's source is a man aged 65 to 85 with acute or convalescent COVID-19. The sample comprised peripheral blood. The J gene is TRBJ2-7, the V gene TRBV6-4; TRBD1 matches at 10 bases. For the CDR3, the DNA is TGTGCCAGCAGTTTCTTCGACAGGGGGCACTCCTACGAGCAGTACTTC. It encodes CASSFFDRGHSYEQYF.